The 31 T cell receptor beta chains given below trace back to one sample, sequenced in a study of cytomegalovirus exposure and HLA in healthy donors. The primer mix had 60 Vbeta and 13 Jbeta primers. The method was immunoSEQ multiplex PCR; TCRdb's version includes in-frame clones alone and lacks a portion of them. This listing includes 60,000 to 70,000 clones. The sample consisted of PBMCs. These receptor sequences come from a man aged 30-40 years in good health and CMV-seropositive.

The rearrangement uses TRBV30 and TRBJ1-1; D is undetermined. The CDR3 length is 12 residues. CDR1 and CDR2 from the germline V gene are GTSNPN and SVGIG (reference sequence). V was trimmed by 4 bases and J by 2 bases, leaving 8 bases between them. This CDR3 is CAWTAGNTEAFF. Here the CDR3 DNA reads TGTGCCTGGACCGCGGGAAACACTGAAGCTTTCTTT.

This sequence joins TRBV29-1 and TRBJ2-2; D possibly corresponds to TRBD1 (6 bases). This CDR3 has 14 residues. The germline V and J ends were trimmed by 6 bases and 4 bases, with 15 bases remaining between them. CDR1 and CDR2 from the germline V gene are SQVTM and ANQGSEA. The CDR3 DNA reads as TGCAGCGTGGGTCAGGGGTTGAGCACCGGGGAGCTGTTTTTT. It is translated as CSVGQGLSTGELFF.

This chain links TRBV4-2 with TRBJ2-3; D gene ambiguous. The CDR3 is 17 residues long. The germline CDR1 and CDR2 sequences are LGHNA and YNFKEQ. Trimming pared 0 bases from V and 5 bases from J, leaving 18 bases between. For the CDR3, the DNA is TGTGCCAGCAGCCAAGACCTCCCTTCTAGTCCTGGAGATACGCAGTATTTT. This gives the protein CASSQDLPSSPGDTQYF.

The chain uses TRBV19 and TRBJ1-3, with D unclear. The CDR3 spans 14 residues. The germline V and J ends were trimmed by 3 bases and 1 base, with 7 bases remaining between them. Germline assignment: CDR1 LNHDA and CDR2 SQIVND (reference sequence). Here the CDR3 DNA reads TGTGCCAGTAGTATCGCGGGTTCTGGAAACACCATATATTTT. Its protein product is CASSIAGSGNTIYF.

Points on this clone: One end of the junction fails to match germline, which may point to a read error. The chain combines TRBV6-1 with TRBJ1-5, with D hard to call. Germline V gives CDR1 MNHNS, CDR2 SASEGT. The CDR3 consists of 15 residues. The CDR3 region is CAGSKGQPSNQHQHF. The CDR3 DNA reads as TGTGCCGGATCTAAAGGGCAGCCTAGCAATCAGCACCAGCATTTT.

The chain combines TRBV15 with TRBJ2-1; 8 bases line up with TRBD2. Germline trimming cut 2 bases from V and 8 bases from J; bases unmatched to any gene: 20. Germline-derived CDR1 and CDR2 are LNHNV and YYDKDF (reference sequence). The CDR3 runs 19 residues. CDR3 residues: CATSRPPQAGGRVGYEQFF. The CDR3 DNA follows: TGTGCCACCAGCAGACCCCCCCAGGCGGGAGGACGGGTTGGGTATGAGCAGTTCTTC.

For the CDR3, the DNA is TGCGCCAGCAGCTTGAGTGTAGGGGATGACATTCAGTACTTC. The encoded protein is CASSLSVGDDIQYF. The genes are TRBV5-1 and TRBJ2-4; D may be TRBD1 (5 bases). V shed 1 base and J shed 8 bases, with 13 bases lying between them. The germline gives CDR1 SGHRS, CDR2 YFSETQ. The CDR3 contains 14 residues.

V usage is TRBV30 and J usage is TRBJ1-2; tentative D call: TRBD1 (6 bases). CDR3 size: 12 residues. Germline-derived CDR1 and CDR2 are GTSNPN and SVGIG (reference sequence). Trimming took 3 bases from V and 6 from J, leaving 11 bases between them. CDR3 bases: TGTGCCTGGAGCGAAGGGGGAAATGGCTACACCTTC. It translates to CAWSEGGNGYTF.

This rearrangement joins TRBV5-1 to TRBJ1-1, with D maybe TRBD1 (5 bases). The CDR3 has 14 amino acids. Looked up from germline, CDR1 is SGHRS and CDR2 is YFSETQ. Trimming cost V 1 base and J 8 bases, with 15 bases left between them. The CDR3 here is CASSLTGTSGEAFF. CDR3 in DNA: TGCGCCAGCAGCTTGACCGGGACTTCCGGAGAAGCTTTCTTT.

CDR3 protein: CASAALEGGRGYEQYF. CDR3 DNA: TGTGCCAGCGCAGCCCTCGAGGGGGGGCGAGGGTACGAGCAGTACTTC. V is TRBV18 and J is TRBJ2-7; tentative D call: TRBD2 (7 bases). The CDR3 has 16 amino acids. Between the trimmed V and J ends, which lost 8 bases and 4 bases, there was a span of 24 bases. The germline gives CDR1 KGHSH, CDR2 LQKENI.

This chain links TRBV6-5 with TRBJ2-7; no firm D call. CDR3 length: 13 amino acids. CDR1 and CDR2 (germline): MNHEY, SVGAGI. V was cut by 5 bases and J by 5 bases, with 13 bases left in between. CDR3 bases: TGTGCCAGCAGTGAACGCGAAATCAACGAGCAGTACTTC. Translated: CASSEREINEQYF.

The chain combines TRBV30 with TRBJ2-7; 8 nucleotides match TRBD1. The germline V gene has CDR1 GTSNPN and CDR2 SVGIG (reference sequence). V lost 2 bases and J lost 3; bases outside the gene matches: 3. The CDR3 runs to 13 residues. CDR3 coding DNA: TGTGCCTGGAGTCCAGGACAGGGCTACGAGCAGTACTTC. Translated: CAWSPGQGYEQYF.

This CDR3 is CASSIFGTPGNQPQHF. CDR3 nucleotide sequence: TGTGCCAGTAGTATATTTGGGACACCAGGCAATCAGCCCCAGCATTTT. V and J are TRBV19 and TRBJ1-5, with D possibly TRBD1 on 6 matching bases. This CDR3 is 16 amino acids long. Germline-derived CDR1 and CDR2 are LNHDA and SQIVND (reference sequence). Trimming removed 2 bases from V and 2 bases from J, with 13 bases in between.

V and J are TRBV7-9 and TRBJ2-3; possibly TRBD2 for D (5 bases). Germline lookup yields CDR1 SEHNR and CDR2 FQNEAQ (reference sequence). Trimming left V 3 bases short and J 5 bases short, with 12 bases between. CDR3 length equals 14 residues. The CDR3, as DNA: TGTGCCAGCAGCTTCCGGGGTCAGGTAGATACGCAGTATTTT. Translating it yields CASSFRGQVDTQYF.

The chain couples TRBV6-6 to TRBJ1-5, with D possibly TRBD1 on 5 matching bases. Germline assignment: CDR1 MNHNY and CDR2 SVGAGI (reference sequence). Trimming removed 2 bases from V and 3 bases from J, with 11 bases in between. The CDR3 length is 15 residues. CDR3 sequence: CASSYQGHINQPQHF. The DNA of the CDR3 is TGTGCCAGCAGTTACCAAGGACACATCAATCAGCCCCAGCATTTT.

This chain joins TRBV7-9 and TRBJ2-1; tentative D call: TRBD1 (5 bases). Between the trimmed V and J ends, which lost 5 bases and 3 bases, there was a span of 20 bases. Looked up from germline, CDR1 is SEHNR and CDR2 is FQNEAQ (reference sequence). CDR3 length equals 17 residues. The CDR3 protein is CASSVVSRAYRYNEQFF. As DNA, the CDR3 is TGTGCCAGCAGCGTAGTGTCCAGGGCGTACCGCTACAATGAGCAGTTCTTC.

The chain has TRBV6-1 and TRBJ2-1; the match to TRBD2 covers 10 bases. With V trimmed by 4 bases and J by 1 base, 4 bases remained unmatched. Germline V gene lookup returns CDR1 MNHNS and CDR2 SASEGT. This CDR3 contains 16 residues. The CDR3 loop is CASSVEAGGSYNEQFF. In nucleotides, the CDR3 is TGTGCCAGCAGTGTTGAAGCGGGGGGGTCCTACAATGAGCAGTTCTTC.

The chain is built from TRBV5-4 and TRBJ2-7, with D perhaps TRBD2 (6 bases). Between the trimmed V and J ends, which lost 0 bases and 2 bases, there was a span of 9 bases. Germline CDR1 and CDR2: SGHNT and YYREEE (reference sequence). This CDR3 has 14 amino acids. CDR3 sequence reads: CASSLDWGAYEQYF. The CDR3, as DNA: TGTGCCAGCAGCTTGGACTGGGGGGCCTACGAGCAGTACTTC. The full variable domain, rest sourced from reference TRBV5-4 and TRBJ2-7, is ETGVTQSPTHLIKTRGQQVTLRCSSQSGHNTVSWYQQALGQGPQFIFQYYREEENGRGNFPPRFSGLQFPNYSSELNVNALELDDSALYLCASSLDWGAYEQYFGPGTRLTVT.

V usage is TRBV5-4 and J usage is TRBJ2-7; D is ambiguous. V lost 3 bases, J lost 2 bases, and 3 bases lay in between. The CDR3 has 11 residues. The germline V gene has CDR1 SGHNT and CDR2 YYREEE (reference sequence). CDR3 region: CASSSAYEQYF. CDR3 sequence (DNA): TGTGCCAGCAGCTCTGCCTACGAGCAGTACTTC.

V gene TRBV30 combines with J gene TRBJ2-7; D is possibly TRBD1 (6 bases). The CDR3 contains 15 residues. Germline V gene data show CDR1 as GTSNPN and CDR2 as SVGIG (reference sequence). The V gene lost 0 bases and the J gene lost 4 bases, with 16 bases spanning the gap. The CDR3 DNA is TGTGCCTGGAGTGTAGGGGTGGGGGCTGGATACGAGCAGTACTTC. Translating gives CAWSVGVGAGYEQYF.

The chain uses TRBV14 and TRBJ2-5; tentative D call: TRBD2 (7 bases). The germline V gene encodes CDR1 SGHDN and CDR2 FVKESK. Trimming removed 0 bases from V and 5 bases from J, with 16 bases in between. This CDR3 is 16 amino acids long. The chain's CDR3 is CASSQDGGAKVETQYF. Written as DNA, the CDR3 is TGTGCCAGCAGCCAAGATGGGGGGGCTAAGGTGGAGACCCAGTACTTC.

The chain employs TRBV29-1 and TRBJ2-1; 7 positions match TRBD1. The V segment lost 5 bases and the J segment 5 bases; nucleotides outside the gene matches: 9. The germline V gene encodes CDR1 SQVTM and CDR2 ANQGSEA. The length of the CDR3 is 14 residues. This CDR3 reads CSVSPGQSDNEQFF. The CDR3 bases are TGCAGCGTTTCACCGGGACAGAGTGACAATGAGCAGTTCTTC.

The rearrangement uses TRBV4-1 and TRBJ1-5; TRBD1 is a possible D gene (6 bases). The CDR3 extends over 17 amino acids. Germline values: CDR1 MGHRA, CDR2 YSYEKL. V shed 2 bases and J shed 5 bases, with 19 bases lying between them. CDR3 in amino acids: CASSQIHRAGDDQPQHF. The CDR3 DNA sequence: TGCGCCAGCAGCCAAATCCACAGGGCCGGGGATGATCAGCCCCAGCATTTT.

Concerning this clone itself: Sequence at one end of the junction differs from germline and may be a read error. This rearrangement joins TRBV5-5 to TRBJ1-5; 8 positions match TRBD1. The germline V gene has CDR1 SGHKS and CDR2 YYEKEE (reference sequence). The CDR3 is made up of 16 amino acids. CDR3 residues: CASSLGADRVNQPQHF. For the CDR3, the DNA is TGTGCCAGCAGTTTGGGGGCGGACAGGGTAAATCAGCCCCAGCATTTT.

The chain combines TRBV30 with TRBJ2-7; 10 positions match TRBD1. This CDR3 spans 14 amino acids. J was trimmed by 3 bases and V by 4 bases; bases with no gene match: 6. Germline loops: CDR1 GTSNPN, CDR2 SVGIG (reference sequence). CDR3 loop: CAWNRDRGGYEQYF. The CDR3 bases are TGTGCCTGGAACCGGGACAGGGGTGGCTACGAGCAGTACTTC.

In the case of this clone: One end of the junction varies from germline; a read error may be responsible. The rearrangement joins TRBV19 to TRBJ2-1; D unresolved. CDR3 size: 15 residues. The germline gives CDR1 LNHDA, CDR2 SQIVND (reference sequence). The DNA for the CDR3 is TGTGCCAGTAGTATAGGTCCGAGCTCCGACAATGAGCAGTTCTTC. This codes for CASSIGPSSDNEQFF.

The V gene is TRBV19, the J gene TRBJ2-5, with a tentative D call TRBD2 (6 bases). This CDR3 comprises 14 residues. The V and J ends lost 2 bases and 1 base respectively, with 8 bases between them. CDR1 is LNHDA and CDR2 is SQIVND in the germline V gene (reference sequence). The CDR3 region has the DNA TGTGCCAGTAGTATATCTAGCGCCCAAGAGACCCAGTACTTC. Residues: CASSISSAQETQYF.

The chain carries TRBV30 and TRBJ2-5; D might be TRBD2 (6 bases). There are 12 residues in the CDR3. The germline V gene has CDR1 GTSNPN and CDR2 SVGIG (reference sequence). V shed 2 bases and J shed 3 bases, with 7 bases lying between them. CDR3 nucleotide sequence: TGTGCCTGGAGTCCGGGGGAAGAGACCCAGTACTTC. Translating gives CAWSPGEETQYF.

CDR3 nucleotides: TGTGCCAGCACCCGGACGGGGGTCTATGGCTACACCTTC. This encodes CASTRTGVYGYTF. J is TRBJ1-2 and V is TRBV5-8, with a weak D call TRBD1 (5 bases). Trimming left V 6 bases short and J 4 bases short, with 13 bases between. CDR1 is SGHTS, CDR2 YDEGEE, per germline. CDR3 length: 13 residues. Supplemented by reference TRBV5-8 and TRBJ1-2, the full variable domain reads EAGVTQSPTHLIKTRGQQATLRCSPISGHTSVYWYQQALGLGLQFLLWYDEGEERNRGNFPPRFSGRQFPNYSSELNVNALELEDSALYLCASTRTGVYGYTFGSGTRLTVV.

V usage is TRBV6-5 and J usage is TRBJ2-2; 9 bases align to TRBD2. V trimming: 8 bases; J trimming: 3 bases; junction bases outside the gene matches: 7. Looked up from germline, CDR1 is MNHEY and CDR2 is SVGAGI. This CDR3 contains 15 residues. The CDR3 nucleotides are TGTGCCAGCGGCACCCTAGCGGGATACACCGGGGAGCTGTTTTTT. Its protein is CASGTLAGYTGELFF.

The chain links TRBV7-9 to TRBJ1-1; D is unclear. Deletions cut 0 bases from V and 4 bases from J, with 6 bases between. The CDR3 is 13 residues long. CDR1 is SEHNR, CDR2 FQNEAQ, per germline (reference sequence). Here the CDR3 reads CASSLALLTEAFF. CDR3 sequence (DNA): TGTGCCAGCAGCTTAGCTTTACTCACTGAAGCTTTCTTT.